The 4 T cell receptor beta chains below all came from one sample that was sequenced in a study of vaccination effects on CD4 cells after COVID-19. These TCRs' antigens remain unknown. ViraFEST assay sequencing came after antigen-specific CD4+ T cells were expanded with viral peptide pools. Isolation of CD4+ T cells took place after 10 days of culture. PCR confirmed that the person was infected with SARS-CoV-2 between March and December 2020. Produced via immunoSEQ multiplex PCR; TCRdb's table is partial and in-frame only. Of about 45,000 clones detected, around 72% appear once; the ten largest clones hold around a third. This specimen consisted of CD4+ T cells from PBMCs cultured with a peptide pool, obtained before COVID-19 vaccination. These receptors were obtained from a human donor who had a prior SARS-CoV-2 infection.

This clone has a single count. This chain connects TRBV30 to TRBJ2-7; D unresolved. Germline V CDR1 and CDR2: GTSNPN, SVGIG (reference sequence). V was pared by 0 bases and J by 2 bases, with 2 bases between. This CDR3 has 11 residues. CDR3 protein: CAWSVAYEQYF. The CDR3 DNA follows: TGTGCCTGGAGTGTGGCCTACGAGCAGTACTTC.

This rearrangement joins TRBV7-2 to TRBJ2-7, with D perhaps TRBD2 (5 bases). Germline CDR1 SGHTA, CDR2 FQGNSA. The V gene lost 5 bases and the J gene lost 7 bases, with 12 bases spanning the gap. The CDR3 is made up of 12 amino acids. CDR3 sequence: CASSPGWTEQYF. CDR3 DNA: TGTGCCAGCAGCCCCGGATGGACTGAGCAGTACTTC.

This chain uses TRBV25-1 with TRBJ1-4, with 10 bases fitting TRBD1. The germline gives CDR1 MGHDK, CDR2 SYGVNS. This CDR3 has 14 residues. Losses at the gene ends were 6 bases for V and 7 bases for J; bases not matched to a gene: 5. CDR3 loop: CASSRDRGFEKLFF. In nucleotides, the CDR3 is TGTGCCAGCAGCCGGGACAGGGGATTTGAAAAACTGTTTTTT.

Only one count was recorded for this clone. The chain uses TRBV5-6 and TRBJ1-2; no definite D call. Trimming removed 2 bases from V and 4 bases from J, with 9 bases in between. Germline V lookup: CDR1 SGHDT, CDR2 YYEEEE. The CDR3 loop spans 13 amino acids. The CDR3 nucleotides read TGTGCCAGCAGCTTTTTTCACAGCTATGGCTACACCTTC. Amino acids: CASSFFHSYGYTF.